These 17 T cell receptor beta chains were sequenced from one sample in a study of neurological immune-mediated disorders. TCRdb reprocessed the 5' RACE reads via MiXCR and lists one record per CDR3 protein. The table has just over 30,000 distinct CDR3 sequences, about 4% seen once. The sample taken for sequencing was CD4+ T cells from blood. The receptor set was obtained from a middle-aged woman in good health.

This clonotype has a count of ten or more. CDR3 amino acids: CASGLRDRESKTQYF. DNA of the CDR3: TGTGCCAGCGGCCTCCGGGACAGGGAATCGAAGACCCAGTACTTC. The J gene is TRBJ2-5, the V gene TRBV27; the match to TRBD1 covers 9 bases. The CDR3 runs 15 residues. The ends lost 8 bases at V and 6 bases at J; junction bases unmatched: 13. Germline CDR1 and CDR2: MNHEY and SMNVEV (reference sequence).

This clonotype has just one count. The chain recombines TRBV20-1 with TRBJ2-5; no clear D. This CDR3 has 13 residues. The V and J ends lost 8 bases and 3 bases respectively, with 16 bases between them. Germline-derived CDR1 and CDR2 are DFQATT and SNEGSKA (reference sequence). The CDR3 region is CSPEGISKETQYF. DNA of the CDR3: TGCAGTCCCGAAGGGATAAGCAAAGAGACCCAGTACTTC.

Ten or more counts support this clonotype. As DNA, the CDR3 is TGTGCCAGCAGTCCAGCAGCGGACGTCAACACTGAAGCTTTCTTT. Its translation is CASSPAADVNTEAFF. This sequence joins TRBV6-5 and TRBJ1-1, with D hard to call. CDR1 is MNHEY, CDR2 SVGAGI, per germline. The V gene lost 5 bases and the J gene lost 2 bases, with 15 bases spanning the gap. The CDR3 covers 15 residues.

This clonotype was found many times. The rearrangement joins TRBV20-1 to TRBJ2-1, with unresolved D. The CDR3 contains 14 residues. Trimming shortened V by 0 bases and J by 10 bases, and 16 bases separated the two germline ends. Germline assignment: CDR1 DFQATT and CDR2 SNEGSKA (reference sequence). CDR3 region: CSARDAQKGIEQFF. The CDR3 DNA reads TGCAGTGCTAGAGACGCCCAAAAAGGTATCGAGCAGTTCTTC.

This clonotype was recorded many times. The chain employs TRBV6-1 and TRBJ1-6; D gene uncertain. V lost 6 bases, J lost 7 bases, and 10 bases lay in between. Looked up from germline, CDR1 is MNHNS and CDR2 is SASEGT. The CDR3 sequence is 13 residues long. CDR3 loop: CASRAGLNSPLHF. Written as DNA, the CDR3 is TGTGCCAGCAGGGCAGGATTGAATTCACCCCTCCACTTT.

Ten or more counts support this clonotype. The chain uses TRBV6-8 and TRBJ2-5; D is unresolved. This CDR3 is 13 amino acids long. Trimming removed 11 bases from V and 5 bases from J, with 18 bases in between. The germline V gene encodes CDR1 MNHGY and CDR2 SAAAGT. The CDR3 protein is CARREVPQETQYF. CDR3 nucleotides: TGTGCCCGGCGAGAAGTCCCCCAGGAGACCCAGTACTTC.

This clonotype was counted ten times or more. This chain connects TRBV5-1 to TRBJ1-2; 10 bases align to TRBD1. The CDR3 has 14 residues. Germline CDR1 is SGHRS and CDR2 is YFSETQ. The ends lost 3 bases at V and 6 bases at J; junction bases unmatched: 5. CDR3 protein: CASSSPGQGNGYTF. CDR3 sequence (DNA): TGCGCCAGCAGCTCTCCGGGACAGGGGAATGGCTACACCTTC.

This clonotype was counted at least ten times. This sequence joins TRBV20-1 and TRBJ2-7, with D perhaps being TRBD1 or TRBD2 (6 bases each). CDR1 and CDR2 (germline): DFQATT, SNEGSKA (reference sequence). The CDR3 covers 16 residues. V lost 5 bases, J lost 1 base, and 21 bases lay in between. CDR3 amino acids: CSAPGIRETGSYEQYF. DNA for the CDR3: TGCAGTGCTCCTGGAATCCGGGAGACAGGTTCCTACGAGCAGTACTTC.

In this sample, this clonotype is medium-sized. V gene TRBV9 combines with J gene TRBJ1-2; no firm D call. The germline CDR1 and CDR2 sequences are SGDLS and YYNGEE. V was trimmed by 3 bases and J by 4 bases, leaving 10 bases between them. CDR3 length equals 13 residues. CDR3 protein: CASSADGIYGYTF. CDR3 nucleotide sequence: TGTGCCAGCAGCGCCGACGGTATCTATGGCTACACCTTC. The variable domain in full, completed from reference TRBV9 and TRBJ1-2, reads DSGVTQTPKHLITATGQRVTLRCSPRSGDLSVYWYQQSLDQGLQFLIQYYNGEERAKGNILERFSAQQFPDLHSELNLSSLELGDSALYFCASSADGIYGYTFGSGTRLTVV.

This clonotype came up many times. V gene TRBV12-3 or TRBV12-4 combines with J gene TRBJ1-3; D not certain. CDR3 length equals 13 residues. Trimming pared 6 bases from V and 9 bases from J, leaving 15 bases between. The CDR3 loop is CASSHSLGGTIYF. CDR3 coding DNA: TGTGCCAGCAGCCATTCCCTGGGAGGCACCATATATTTT.

The table lists this clonotype with a few counts. The chain combines TRBV2 with TRBJ1-2; D might be TRBD1 (5 bases). Trimming took off 4 bases at V and 4 bases at J, with 16 bases between the two ends. CDR1 is SNHLY and CDR2 is FYNNEI in the germline V gene. The CDR3 contains 15 residues. The CDR3 coding sequence is TGTGCCAGCAGTGGTCAAGATGACGGGGGCTATGGCTACACCTTC. Its protein is CASSGQDDGGYGYTF.

This clonotype was seen many times. This chain uses TRBV12-3 or TRBV12-4 with TRBJ2-1; D possibly corresponds to TRBD1 (7 bases). With 5 bases removed from V and 7 bases from J, the gap between germline ends came to 21 bases. The CDR3 covers 16 residues. CDR3: CASSLRGALGVNEQFF. CDR3 nucleotide sequence: TGTGCCAGCAGTCTCAGGGGGGCTTTGGGTGTTAATGAGCAGTTCTTC.

Ten or more counts support this clonotype. The chain employs TRBV27 and TRBJ1-3, with D uncertain. The CDR3 is 17 residues long. Germline V lookup: CDR1 MNHEY, CDR2 SMNVEV (reference sequence). V was cut by 2 bases and J by 2 bases, with 16 bases left in between. The DNA for the CDR3 is TGTGCCAGCAGTTTACGCGGTGTCGGGTTCCCTGGAAACACCATATATTTT. Translation: CASSLRGVGFPGNTIYF.

This clonotype was recorded at least ten times. The rearrangement joins TRBV27 to TRBJ2-2, with 8 positions matching TRBD1. Trimming cost V 6 bases and J 4 bases; bases outside gene matches: 4. CDR1 and CDR2 (germline): MNHEY, SMNVEV (reference sequence). This CDR3 comprises 14 residues. Here the CDR3 DNA reads TGTGCCAGCAGGGACAGGGTAGTCACCGGGGAGCTGTTTTTT. Its protein is CASRDRVVTGELFF.

This clonotype was counted ten times or more. V is TRBV4-1 and J is TRBJ2-6, with 8 bases that match TRBD2. Germline assignment: CDR1 MGHRA and CDR2 YSYEKL. The CDR3 spans 15 residues. V trimming: 2 bases; J trimming: 3 bases; junction bases outside the gene matches: 0. CDR3 sequence reads: CASSQLAGGANVLTF. The CDR3 bases are TGCGCCAGCAGCCAACTAGCGGGTGGGGCCAACGTCCTGACTTTC.

Ten or more counts support this clonotype. This chain connects TRBV5-1 to TRBJ1-1; TRBD1 aligns across 8 bases. Germline V gene lookup returns CDR1 SGHRS and CDR2 YFSETQ. CDR3 length equals 15 residues. The trim removed 1 base at V and 1 base at J, leaving 3 bases unmatched. DNA for the CDR3: TGCGCCAGCAGCTTGACAGGGGGAACGAACACTGAAGCTTTCTTT. It translates to CASSLTGGTNTEAFF.

This clonotype was counted at least ten times. V usage is TRBV20-1 and J usage is TRBJ1-2; D not resolved. CDR3 length: 14 residues. Germline V CDR1 and CDR2: DFQATT, SNEGSKA (reference sequence). Trimming cost V 3 bases and J 4 bases, with 15 bases left between them. CDR3: CSASVGVSGYGYTF. The CDR3 nucleotides are TGCAGTGCTAGTGTCGGGGTTTCGGGCTATGGCTACACCTTC.